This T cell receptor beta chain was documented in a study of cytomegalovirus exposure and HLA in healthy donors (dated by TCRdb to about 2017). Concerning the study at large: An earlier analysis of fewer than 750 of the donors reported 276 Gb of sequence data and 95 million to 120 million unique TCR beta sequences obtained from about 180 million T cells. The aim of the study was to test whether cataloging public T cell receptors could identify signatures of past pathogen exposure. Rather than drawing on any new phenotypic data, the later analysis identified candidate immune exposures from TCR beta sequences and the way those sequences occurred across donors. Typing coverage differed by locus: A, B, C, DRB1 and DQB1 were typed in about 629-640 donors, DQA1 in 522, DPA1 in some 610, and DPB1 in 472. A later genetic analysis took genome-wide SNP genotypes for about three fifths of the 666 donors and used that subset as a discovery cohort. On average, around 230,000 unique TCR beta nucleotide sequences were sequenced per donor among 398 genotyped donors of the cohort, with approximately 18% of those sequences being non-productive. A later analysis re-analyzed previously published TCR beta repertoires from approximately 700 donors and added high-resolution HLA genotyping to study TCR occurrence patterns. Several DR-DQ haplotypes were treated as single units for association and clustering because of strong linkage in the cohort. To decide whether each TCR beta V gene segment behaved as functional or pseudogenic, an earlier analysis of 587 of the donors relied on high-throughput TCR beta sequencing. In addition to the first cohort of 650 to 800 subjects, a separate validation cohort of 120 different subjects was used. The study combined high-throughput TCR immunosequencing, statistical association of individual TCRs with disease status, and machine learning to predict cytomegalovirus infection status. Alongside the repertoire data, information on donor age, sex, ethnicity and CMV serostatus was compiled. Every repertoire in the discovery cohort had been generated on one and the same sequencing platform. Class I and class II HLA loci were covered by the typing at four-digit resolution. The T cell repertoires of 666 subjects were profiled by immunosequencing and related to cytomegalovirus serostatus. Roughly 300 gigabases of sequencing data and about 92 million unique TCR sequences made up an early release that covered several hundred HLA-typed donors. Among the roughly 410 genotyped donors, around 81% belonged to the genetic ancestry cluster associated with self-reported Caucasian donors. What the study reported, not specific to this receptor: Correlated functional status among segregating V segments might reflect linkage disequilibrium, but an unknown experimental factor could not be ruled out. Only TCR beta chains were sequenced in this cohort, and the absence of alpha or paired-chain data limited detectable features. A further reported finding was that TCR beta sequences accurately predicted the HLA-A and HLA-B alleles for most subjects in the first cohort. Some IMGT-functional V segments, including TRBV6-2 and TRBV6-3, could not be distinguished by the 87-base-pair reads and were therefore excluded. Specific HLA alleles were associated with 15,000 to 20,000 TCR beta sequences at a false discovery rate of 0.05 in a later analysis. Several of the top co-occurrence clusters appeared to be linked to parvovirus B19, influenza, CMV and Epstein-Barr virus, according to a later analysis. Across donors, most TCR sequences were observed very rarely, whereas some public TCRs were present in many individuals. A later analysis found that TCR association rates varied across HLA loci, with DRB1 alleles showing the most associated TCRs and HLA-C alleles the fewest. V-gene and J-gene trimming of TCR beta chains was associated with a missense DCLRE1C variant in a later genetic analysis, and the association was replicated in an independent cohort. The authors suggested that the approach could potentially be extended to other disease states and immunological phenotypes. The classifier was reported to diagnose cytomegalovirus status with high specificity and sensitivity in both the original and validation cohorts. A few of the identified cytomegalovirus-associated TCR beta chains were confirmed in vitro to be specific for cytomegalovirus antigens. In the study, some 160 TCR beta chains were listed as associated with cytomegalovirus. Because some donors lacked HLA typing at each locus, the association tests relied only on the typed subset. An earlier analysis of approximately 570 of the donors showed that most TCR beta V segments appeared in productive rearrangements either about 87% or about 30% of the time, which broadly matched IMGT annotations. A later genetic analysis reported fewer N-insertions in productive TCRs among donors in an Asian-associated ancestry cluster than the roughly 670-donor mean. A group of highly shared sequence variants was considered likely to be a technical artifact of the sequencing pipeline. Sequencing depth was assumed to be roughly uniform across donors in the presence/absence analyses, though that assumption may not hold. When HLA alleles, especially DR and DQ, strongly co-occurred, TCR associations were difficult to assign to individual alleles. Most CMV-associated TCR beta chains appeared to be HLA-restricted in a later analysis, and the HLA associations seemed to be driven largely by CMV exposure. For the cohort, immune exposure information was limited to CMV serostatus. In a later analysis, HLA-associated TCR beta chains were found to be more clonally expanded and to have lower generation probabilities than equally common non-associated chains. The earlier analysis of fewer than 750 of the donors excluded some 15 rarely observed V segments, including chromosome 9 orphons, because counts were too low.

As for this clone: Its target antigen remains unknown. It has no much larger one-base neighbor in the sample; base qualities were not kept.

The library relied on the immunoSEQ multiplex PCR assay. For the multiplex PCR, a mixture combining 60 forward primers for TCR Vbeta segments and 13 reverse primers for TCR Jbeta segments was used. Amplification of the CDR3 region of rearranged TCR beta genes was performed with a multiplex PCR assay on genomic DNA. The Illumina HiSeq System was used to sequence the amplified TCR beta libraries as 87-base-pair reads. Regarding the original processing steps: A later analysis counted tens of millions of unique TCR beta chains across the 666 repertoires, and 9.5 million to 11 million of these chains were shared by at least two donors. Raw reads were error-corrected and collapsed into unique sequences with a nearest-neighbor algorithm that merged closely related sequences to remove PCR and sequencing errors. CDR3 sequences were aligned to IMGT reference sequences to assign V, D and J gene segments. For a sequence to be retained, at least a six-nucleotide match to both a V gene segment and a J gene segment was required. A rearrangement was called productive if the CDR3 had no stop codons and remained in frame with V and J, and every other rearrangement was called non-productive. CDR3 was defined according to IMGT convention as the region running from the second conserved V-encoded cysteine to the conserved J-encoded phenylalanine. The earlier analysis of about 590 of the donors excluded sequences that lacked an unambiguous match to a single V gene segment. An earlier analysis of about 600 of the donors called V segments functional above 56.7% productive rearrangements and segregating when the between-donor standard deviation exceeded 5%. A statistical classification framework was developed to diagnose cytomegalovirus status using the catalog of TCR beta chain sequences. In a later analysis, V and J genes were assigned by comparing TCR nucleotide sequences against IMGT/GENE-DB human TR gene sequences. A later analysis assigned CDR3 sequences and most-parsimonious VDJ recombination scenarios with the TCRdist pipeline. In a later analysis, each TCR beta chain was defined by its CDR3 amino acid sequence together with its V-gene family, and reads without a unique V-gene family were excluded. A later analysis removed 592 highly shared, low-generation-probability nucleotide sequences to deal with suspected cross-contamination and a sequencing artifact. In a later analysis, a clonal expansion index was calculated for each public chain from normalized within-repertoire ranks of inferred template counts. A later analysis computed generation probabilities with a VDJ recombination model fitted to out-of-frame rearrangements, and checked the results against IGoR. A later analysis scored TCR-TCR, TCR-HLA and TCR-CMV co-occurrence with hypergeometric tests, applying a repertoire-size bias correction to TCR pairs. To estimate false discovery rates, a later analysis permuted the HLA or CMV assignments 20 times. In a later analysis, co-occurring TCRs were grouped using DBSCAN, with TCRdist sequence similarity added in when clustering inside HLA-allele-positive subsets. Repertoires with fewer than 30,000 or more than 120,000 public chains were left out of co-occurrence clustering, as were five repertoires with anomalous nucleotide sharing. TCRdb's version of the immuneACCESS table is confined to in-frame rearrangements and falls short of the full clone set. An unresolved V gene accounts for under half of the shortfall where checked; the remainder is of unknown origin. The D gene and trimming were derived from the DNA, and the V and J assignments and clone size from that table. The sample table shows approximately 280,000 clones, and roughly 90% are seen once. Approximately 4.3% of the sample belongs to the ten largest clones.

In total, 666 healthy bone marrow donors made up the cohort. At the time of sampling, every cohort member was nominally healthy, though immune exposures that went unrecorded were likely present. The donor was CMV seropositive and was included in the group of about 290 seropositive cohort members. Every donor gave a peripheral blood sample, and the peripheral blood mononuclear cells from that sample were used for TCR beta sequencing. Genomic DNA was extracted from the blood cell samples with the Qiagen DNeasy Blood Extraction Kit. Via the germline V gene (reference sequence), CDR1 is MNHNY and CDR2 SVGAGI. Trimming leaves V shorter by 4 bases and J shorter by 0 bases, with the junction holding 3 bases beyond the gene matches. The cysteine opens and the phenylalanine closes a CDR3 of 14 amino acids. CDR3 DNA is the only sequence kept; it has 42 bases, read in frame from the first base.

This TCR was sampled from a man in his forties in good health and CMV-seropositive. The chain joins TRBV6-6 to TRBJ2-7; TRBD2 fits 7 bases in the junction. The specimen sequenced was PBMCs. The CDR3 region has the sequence CASSSTSASYEQYF. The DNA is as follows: TGTGCCAGCAGTTCAACTAGCGCCTCCTACGAGCAGTACTTC.